Below, 15 T cell receptor beta chains from the same sample are listed, as sequenced in a study of shared clonotypes between healthy human individuals. It was CD45RO-negative cells, positively selected for CCR7, that made up naive CD8 cells, with terminally differentiated effector memory CD45RA+ cells excluded. Clones were read by immunoSEQ multiplex PCR, and TCRdb kept only the in-frame ones, dropping some. Here the sample spans 450,000 to 700,000 clones, nearly 97% being singletons. Sequenced: naive CD8+ T cells sorted from blood. The receptors were sampled from a woman aged 25 to 39 in good health.

The V and J genes are TRBV7-9 and TRBJ2-2, with 15 bases identical to TRBD2. The germline V gene has CDR1 SEHNR and CDR2 FQNEAQ (reference sequence). This CDR3 comprises 18 residues. Trimming removed 4 bases from V and 4 bases from J; junction bases left unmatched: 7. The CDR3 coding sequence is TGTGCCAGCAGCTGGAGGACTAGCGGGAGGGCGAGCACCGGGGAGCTGTTTTTT. It yields the protein CASSWRTSGRASTGELFF.

The chain links TRBV19 to TRBJ2-7, with a tentative D call TRBD1 (6 bases). Germline-derived CDR1 and CDR2 are LNHDA and SQIVND (reference sequence). The CDR3 has 14 residues. V gave up 6 bases and J gave up 6 bases, with 18 bases separating them. The CDR3 DNA sequence: TGTGCCAGTAGGGACCCCCAGGGGAATGCCGAGCAGTACTTC. Its translation is CASRDPQGNAEQYF. Using reference TRBV19 and TRBJ2-7 for the parts outside the CDR3, the full variable domain is DGGITQSPKYLFRKEGQNVTLSCEQNLNHDAMYWYRQDPGQGLRLIYYSQIVNDFQKGDIAEGYSVSREKKESFPLTVTSAQKNPTAFYLCASRDPQGNAEQYFGPGTRLTVT.

V usage is TRBV19 and J usage is TRBJ2-5; 11 bases line up with TRBD2. The J call may be mistaken, given a closer DNA end match to TRBJ2-7. Per the germline V gene, CDR1 is LNHDA and CDR2 is SQIVND (reference sequence). This CDR3 is 14 amino acids long. The CDR3 sequence: CASSSGTSGYEQYF. In nucleotides, the CDR3 is TGTGCCAGTAGCAGCGGGACTAGCGGCTACGAGCAGTACTTC.

V usage is TRBV27 and J usage is TRBJ2-7, with 11 bases that match TRBD2. CDR3 length equals 15 residues. V shed 6 bases, J shed 7 bases, and the junction held 11 bases outside the gene matches. Germline V gene sequence: CDR1 MNHEY, CDR2 SMNVEV (reference sequence). The CDR3 loop is CASSPITSGRGEQYF. The CDR3 region has the DNA TGTGCCAGCAGCCCTATCACTAGCGGGAGAGGTGAGCAGTACTTC.

In the case of this clone: This same CDR3 is encoded by further DNA sequences in the sample. The V call is TRBV28, the J call TRBJ2-2; D remains unclear. The V gene's germline CDR1 is MDHEN and CDR2 SYDVKM. This CDR3 is built from 13 residues. V was shortened by 3 bases and J by 4 bases, with 6 bases between the two germline ends. Written as DNA, the CDR3 is TGTGCCAGCAGTTTCCGGGTCACCGGGGAGCTGTTTTTT. Protein sequence: CASSFRVTGELFF.

This clone was recorded only once. The V call is TRBV28, the J call TRBJ2-7, with a weak D call TRBD2 (6 bases). The V end was cut by 3 bases, the J end by 6 bases, with 12 bases between. The germline CDR1 and CDR2 sequences are MDHEN and SYDVKM. The CDR3 totals 13 residues. For the CDR3, the DNA is TGTGCCAGCAGTTTCCGCGGAGGGCGCGAGCAGTACTTC. Translating it yields CASSFRGGREQYF. Combining the CDR3 with reference TRBV28 and TRBJ2-7 gives the whole variable domain DVKVTQSSRYLVKRTGEKVFLECVQDMDHENMFWYRQDPGLGLRLIYFSYDVKMKEKGDIPEGYSVSREKKERFSLILESASTNQTSMYLCASSFRGGREQYFGPGTRLTVT.

The V and J genes are TRBV7-9 and TRBJ2-7; D tentatively reads TRBD1 or TRBD2 (5 bases each). The CDR3 contains 14 residues. Trimming took 5 bases from V and 2 from J, leaving 13 bases between them. Germline V gene lookup returns CDR1 SEHNR and CDR2 FQNEAQ (reference sequence). This CDR3 is CASSTGTEAYEQYF. The CDR3 nucleotides are TGTGCCAGCAGCACCGGGACCGAAGCCTACGAGCAGTACTTC.

This clone appeared a single time. This sequence joins TRBV11-2 and TRBJ2-7; 9 nucleotides align to TRBD2. The CDR3 is made up of 15 amino acids. The V segment lost 5 bases and the J segment 3 bases; nucleotides outside the gene matches: 8. Germline V CDR1 and CDR2: SGHAT, FQNNGV. CDR3 DNA: TGTGCCAGCAGCATTTATAGCGGGAGTAGCTACGAGCAGTACTTC. Its translation is CASSIYSGSSYEQYF.

The V gene is TRBV28, the J gene TRBJ1-1; the D is unclear. Germline V CDR1 and CDR2: MDHEN, SYDVKM. The CDR3 is 16 residues long. The V and J ends lost 5 bases and 8 bases respectively, with 24 bases between them. CDR3 nucleotides: TGTGCCAGCAGTACCTCGGATGAGAGAGCGGTTGAAGAAGCTTTCTTT. Amino acid sequence: CASSTSDERAVEEAFF.

The CDR3 here is CASSPTGPRGYTF. The CDR3 coding sequence is TGTGCCAGCAGCCCCACGGGTCCGCGAGGCTACACCTTC. This chain links TRBV9 with TRBJ1-2; D remains unclear. Trimming removed 4 bases at V and 8 bases at J, with 15 bases between. This CDR3 is 13 amino acids long. CDR1 is SGDLS and CDR2 is YYNGEE in the germline V gene. Full variable domain (remainder filled in from reference TRBV9 and TRBJ1-2): DSGVTQTPKHLITATGQRVTLRCSPRSGDLSVYWYQQSLDQGLQFLIQYYNGEERAKGNILERFSAQQFPDLHSELNLSSLELGDSALYFCASSPTGPRGYTFGSGTRLTVV.

The chain combines TRBV7-9 with TRBJ2-7; the D is unclear. This CDR3 contains 16 residues. Germline V gives CDR1 SEHNR, CDR2 FQNEAQ (reference sequence). V shed 5 bases and J shed 6 bases, with 23 bases lying between them. CDR3 nucleotide sequence: TGTGCCAGCAGCCCAGGCCCCGCGGTTGATCTCGCCGAGCAGTACTTC. Translating it yields CASSPGPAVDLAEQYF.

The chain has TRBV5-6 and TRBJ2-2; D is unclear. Looked up from germline, CDR1 is SGHDT and CDR2 is YYEEEE. CDR3 size: 13 residues. The V end lost 4 bases, the J end lost 5 bases, and 9 bases lay between the germline ends. As DNA, the CDR3 is TGTGCCAGCAGCCCGACGCCTACCGGGGAGCTGTTTTTT. Translation gives CASSPTPTGELFF.

The V call is TRBV9, the J call TRBJ2-1; TRBD2 matches 8 bases. J was trimmed by 2 bases and V by 7 bases; bases with no gene match: 5. CDR1 SGDLS and CDR2 YYNGEE come from the germline V gene. The CDR3 spans 14 residues. The CDR3 nucleotides read TGTGCCAGCGGTAGCGGGGATCCCTACAATGAGCAGTTCTTC. The encoded protein is CASGSGDPYNEQFF.

A note on this clone: Other nucleotide sequences in the sample specify the same CDR3. The J gene is TRBJ1-1, the V gene TRBV6-1; D unclear. Deletions cut 4 bases from V and 4 bases from J, with 4 bases between. CDR1 and CDR2 (germline): MNHNS, SASEGT. The CDR3 has 11 amino acids. CDR3 sequence reads: CASSVGTEAFF. CDR3 coding DNA: TGTGCCAGCAGTGTAGGCACTGAAGCTTTCTTT.

This clone was observed a few times. Other DNA sequences of this sample code for an identical CDR3. The chain carries TRBV27 and TRBJ2-1; D uncertain. CDR3 length equals 13 residues. V gave up 4 bases and J gave up 0 bases, with 4 bases separating them. The V gene's germline CDR1 is MNHEY and CDR2 SMNVEV (reference sequence). CDR3 protein: CASSYSSYNEQFF. As DNA, the CDR3 is TGTGCCAGCAGTTACAGCTCCTACAATGAGCAGTTCTTC.